Shown below are 30 T cell receptor beta chains from a single sample sequenced in a study of post-analysis software for immune sequencing data. cDNA libraries for TCR beta contained unique molecular identifiers. TCRdb independently ran MiXCR on the PCR reads; one entry per CDR3 protein. The table records hundreds of thousands of distinct CDR3 sequences, about 60% of them present only once. General observations from the study: In patients, TRBV5-6, TRBV5-1 and TRBV20-1 belonged to roughly 5 TRBV segments found more frequently than in controls.

These receptors' targets are unknown. Sequencing was done on a sample of blood. The receptors derive from a girl aged 2 to 10 with multiple sclerosis.

The chain employs TRBV5-1 and TRBJ2-1, with D unresolved. CDR3 length: 15 residues. V was pared by 1 base and J by 8 bases, with 16 bases between. The germline gives CDR1 SGHRS, CDR2 YFSETQ. Here the CDR3 DNA reads TGCGCCAGCAGCTTGTCTACAACCACGACCGATGAGCAGTTCTTC. Protein: CASSLSTTTTDEQFF.

The chain is built from TRBV12-3 or TRBV12-4 and TRBJ2-3; D is undetermined. Trimming pared 3 bases from V and 4 bases from J, leaving 11 bases between. The CDR3 runs 14 residues. This chain's CDR3 is CASSLANDADTQYF. The CDR3 DNA reads TGTGCCAGCAGTTTGGCGAATGATGCAGATACGCAGTATTTT.

V and J are TRBV29-1 and TRBJ2-7; 10 bases map to TRBD2. The CDR3 is 13 amino acids. The J segment lost 1 base and the V segment lost 7 bases, leaving 4 bases of the junction unmatched. The germline V gene encodes CDR1 SQVTM and CDR2 ANQGSEA. CDR3 residues: CSAGLAESYEQYF. CDR3 coding DNA: TGCAGCGCCGGACTAGCGGAGTCCTACGAGCAGTACTTC.

The J gene is TRBJ1-2, the V gene TRBV20-1; the D gene is possibly TRBD1 (6 bases). The germline V gene has CDR1 DFQATT and CDR2 SNEGSKA (reference sequence). The CDR3 is 13 residues long. V was cut by 1 base and J by 3 bases, with 9 bases left in between. The CDR3 DNA sequence: TGCAGTGCTAGAGTTTCAGGGGACTATGGCTACACCTTC. Its protein is CSARVSGDYGYTF.

The gene calls are TRBV6-2 or TRBV6-3 and TRBJ2-2; D unclear. V was shortened by 9 bases and J by 2 bases, with 10 bases between the two germline ends. The CDR3 sequence is 13 residues long. CDR1 MNHEY and CDR2 SVGEGT come from the germline V gene. CDR3 DNA sequence: TGTGCCAGTACGGGCCCCAACACCGGGGAGCTGTTTTTT. It yields the protein CASTGPNTGELFF.

The J gene is TRBJ1-1, the V gene TRBV15; TRBD1 matches 7 bases. The length of the CDR3 is 15 residues. Germline-derived CDR1 and CDR2 are LNHNV and YYDKDF (reference sequence). V shed 2 bases and J 1 base; nucleotides not matched to a gene: 4. CDR3 DNA sequence: TGTGCCACCAGCAGAACAAGACAGGGGAACACTGAAGCTTTCTTT. Encoded protein: CATSRTRQGNTEAFF.

The V call is TRBV10-3, the J call TRBJ1-5; 7 nucleotides line up with TRBD1. CDR3 size: 16 residues. Germline loops: CDR1 ENHRY, CDR2 SYGVKD. Trimming cost V 3 bases and J 3 bases; bases outside gene matches: 8. CDR3: CAISESATGHNQPQHF. CDR3 DNA sequence: TGTGCCATCAGTGAAAGTGCGACAGGGCACAATCAGCCCCAGCATTTT.

A few counts support this clonotype. The chain links TRBV6-5 to TRBJ1-5; the D gene is possibly TRBD1 (6 bases). The V end was cut by 6 bases, the J end by 5 bases, with 17 bases between. The germline V gene has CDR1 MNHEY and CDR2 SVGAGI. The CDR3 has 15 residues. CDR3 amino acids: CASRPGWQGHQPQHF. The CDR3 DNA reads TGTGCCAGCAGACCTGGGTGGCAGGGGCATCAGCCCCAGCATTTT.

This clonotype was found once. As DNA, the CDR3 is TGTGCCAGCAGCCAAGCTGGGACAGGGCAAGAGACCCAGTACTTC. It encodes CASSQAGTGQETQYF. The chain combines TRBV3-1 with TRBJ2-5; 9 bases line up with TRBD1. This CDR3 is built from 15 residues. Trimming removed 1 base from V and 2 bases from J; junction bases left unmatched: 2. The germline V gene encodes CDR1 LGHDT and CDR2 YNNKEL (reference sequence).

The rearrangement uses TRBV6-2 or TRBV6-3 and TRBJ1-6; D not resolved. The V gene lost 2 bases and the J gene lost 2 bases, with 7 bases spanning the gap. Germline values: CDR1 MNHEY, CDR2 SVGEGT. The CDR3 runs 15 residues. In nucleotides, the CDR3 is TGTGCCAGCAGTTACCAGGCAACCTATAATTCACCCCTCCACTTT. Amino acid sequence: CASSYQATYNSPLHF.

CDR3 in amino acids: CASTFSDIGVTYGYTF. DNA for the CDR3: TGTGCCAGCACCTTTTCGGACATCGGAGTTACCTATGGCTACACCTTC. This sequence joins TRBV3-1 and TRBJ1-2, with D perhaps TRBD1 (5 bases). The germline V gene encodes CDR1 LGHDT and CDR2 YNNKEL (reference sequence). This CDR3 region has 16 residues. Trimming shortened V by 7 bases and J by 4 bases, and 22 bases separated the two germline ends.

The gene calls are TRBV6-1 and TRBJ1-6, with D hard to call. The CDR3 has 16 amino acids. Trimming took 2 bases from V and 0 from J, leaving 8 bases between them. Per germline, CDR1 MNHNS and CDR2 SASEGT. CDR3 in DNA: TGTGCCAGCAGTGAATTCAAGAGCTCCTATAATTCACCCCTCCACTTT. Its translation is CASSEFKSSYNSPLHF.

The rearrangement joins TRBV7-2 to TRBJ2-3; 8 bases map to TRBD2. The CDR3 is made up of 15 amino acids. Germline trimming cut 5 bases from V and 4 bases from J; bases unmatched to any gene: 8. Per the germline V gene, CDR1 is SGHTA and CDR2 is FQGNSA. The CDR3: CASSILAEGADTQYF. The CDR3 DNA follows: TGTGCCAGCAGCATACTAGCGGAGGGGGCAGATACGCAGTATTTT.

The chain carries TRBV20-1 and TRBJ1-1, with 8 bases fitting TRBD1. V dropped 0 bases and J dropped 3; count of bases not matched to a gene: 6. CDR1 and CDR2 from the germline V gene are DFQATT and SNEGSKA (reference sequence). The length of the CDR3 is 15 residues. Here the CDR3 reads CSARDPRGRDTEAFF. DNA of the CDR3: TGCAGTGCTAGAGACCCCAGGGGGCGGGACACTGAAGCTTTCTTT.

This clonotype was counted a few times. The rearrangement links TRBV7-8 to TRBJ1-2, with D possibly being TRBD1 (6 bases). The CDR3 is 16 residues long. CDR1 and CDR2 from the germline V gene are SGHVS and FQNEAQ. V dropped 3 bases and J dropped 2 bases, with 16 bases sitting between them. The CDR3 region is CASSFYRTDPNYGYTF. CDR3 bases: TGTGCCAGCAGCTTCTACCGGACAGACCCAAACTATGGCTACACCTTC.

The chain joins TRBV20-1 to TRBJ2-7; 9 nucleotides match TRBD1. The CDR3 has 15 residues. The V segment lost 6 bases and the J segment 2 bases; nucleotides outside the gene matches: 11. CDR1 and CDR2 (germline): DFQATT, SNEGSKA (reference sequence). CDR3 DNA sequence: TGCAGTGCCGCCCCCTCCGGGACAGGGACCTACGAGCAGTACTTC. Protein product: CSAAPSGTGTYEQYF.

The chain joins TRBV10-3 to TRBJ2-3; TRBD2 agrees at 8 bases. V lost 0 bases, J lost 1 base, and 6 bases stayed unmatched. CDR3 size: 17 residues. CDR1 is ENHRY and CDR2 is SYGVKD in the germline V gene. For the CDR3, the DNA is TGTGCCATCAGTGAGTCGATAGGAGCGGGGGGCACAGATACGCAGTATTTT. Translation: CAISESIGAGGTDTQYF.

The chain couples TRBV10-3 to TRBJ2-1; 8 bases are a match to TRBD1. The DNA matches TRBJ2-7 better at its end, which makes the J call doubtful. This CDR3 comprises 14 residues. CDR1 and CDR2 from the germline V gene are ENHRY and SYGVKD. The CDR3 DNA reads as TGTGCCATCAATCCGGGACAGGTCTACAATGAGCAGTACTTC. Protein: CAINPGQVYNEQYF.

The chain links TRBV7-3 to TRBJ2-1; a possible D gene is TRBD2 (7 bases). Germline V CDR1 and CDR2: SGHTA, FQGTGA. This CDR3 has 17 amino acids. V was clipped by 5 bases and J by 0 bases, with 17 bases between them. CDR3 sequence reads: CASSPGGRPNSYNEQFF. Written as DNA, the CDR3 is TGTGCCAGCAGCCCCGGGGGGCGGCCGAACTCCTACAATGAGCAGTTCTTC.

The CDR3 DNA sequence: TGTGCCAGCAGTTCTTTTGACCGGCGCCTAGACAATGAGCAGTTCTTC. Protein product: CASSSFDRRLDNEQFF. The V and J genes are TRBV27 and TRBJ2-1; D is unresolved. V was cut by 4 bases and J by 5 bases, with 18 bases left in between. Looked up from germline, CDR1 is MNHEY and CDR2 is SMNVEV (reference sequence). The length of the CDR3 is 16 residues.

This clonotype was detected a few times. The chain links TRBV30 to TRBJ1-1; D not resolved. Germline CDR1 reads GTSNPN; CDR2 reads SVGIG (reference sequence). V was cut by 1 base and J by 3 bases, with 9 bases left in between. The CDR3 sequence is 13 residues long. The CDR3 region is CAWSALEDTEAFF. CDR3 sequence (DNA): TGTGCCTGGAGTGCCCTCGAGGACACTGAAGCTTTCTTT.

A note on this clonotype: One end of the junction is discordant with germline, which a read error may explain. The chain joins TRBV5-1 to TRBJ2-3; D unresolved. Germline CDR1 and CDR2: SGHRS and YFSETQ. The CDR3 spans 15 residues. CDR3 sequence reads: CAGSLDPSSTDTQYF. The CDR3 DNA is TGCGCCGGCAGCTTGGATCCATCTAGCACAGATACGCAGTATTTT. The whole variable domain, remainder taken from reference TRBV5-1 and TRBJ2-3, is KAGVTQTPRYLIKTRGQQVTLSCSPISGHRSVSWYQQTPGQGLQFLFEYFSETQRNKGNFPGRFSGRQFSNSRSEMNVSTLELGDSALYLCAGSLDPSSTDTQYFGPGTRLTVL.

This clonotype was seen a handful of times. The rearrangement uses TRBV7-3 and TRBJ2-2; no clear D gene. The CDR3 spans 16 residues. Germline V gives CDR1 SGHTA, CDR2 FQGTGA. V was shortened by 1 base and J by 1 base, with 10 bases between the two germline ends. CDR3 nucleotide sequence: TGTGCCAGCAGCTTAAACGGACCCCGGAACACCGGGGAGCTGTTTTTT. Amino acids: CASSLNGPRNTGELFF.

On this clonotype: A read error may be the cause here, since a much bigger clone is one base away. The chain recombines TRBV25-1 with TRBJ1-6, with D perhaps TRBD1 (5 bases). V was pared by 6 bases and J by 10 bases, with 16 bases between. The CDR3 sequence is 14 residues long. Germline V gene lookup returns CDR1 MGHDK and CDR2 SYGVNS. The CDR3 bases are TGTGCCAGCAGGGAGGGACGGGATTCCTCACCCCTCCACTTT. Amino acid sequence: CASREGRDSSPLHF.

V is TRBV7-9 and J is TRBJ1-2; tentative D call: TRBD1 (6 bases). Trimming shortened V by 5 bases and J by 6 bases, and 16 bases separated the two germline ends. The germline V gene encodes CDR1 SEHNR and CDR2 FQNEAQ (reference sequence). This CDR3 has 14 residues. This chain's CDR3 is CASSTSTGTNGYTF. The CDR3 DNA reads TGTGCCAGCAGCACTTCCACAGGGACGAATGGCTACACCTTC. The full variable domain, rest sourced from reference TRBV7-9 and TRBJ1-2, is DTGVSQNPRHKITKRGQNVTFRCDPISEHNRLYWYRQTLGQGPEFLTYFQNEAQLEKSRLLSDRFSAERPKGSFSTLEIQRTEQGDSAMYLCASSTSTGTNGYTFGSGTRLTVV.

J is TRBJ2-1 and V is TRBV20-1; D is possibly TRBD1 (6 bases). Germline values: CDR1 DFQATT, CDR2 SNEGSKA (reference sequence). Trimming pared 4 bases from V and 6 bases from J, leaving 13 bases between. The CDR3 covers 13 residues. In nucleotides, the CDR3 is TGCAGTGCTAACAGGGAAGTTAGCAATGAGCAGTTCTTC. Encoded protein: CSANREVSNEQFF.

The CDR3 DNA sequence: TGCAGCGTTGTTAATCCAGGGGGCATACCTTTCTTT. It codes for CSVVNPGGIPFF. This chain uses TRBV29-1 with TRBJ1-1; 8 positions match TRBD1. The V gene's germline CDR1 is SQVTM and CDR2 ANQGSEA. After removal of 4 bases from V and 12 bases from J, the junction contained 10 bases not matched to a gene. The CDR3 covers 12 residues.

In this sample, this clonotype turned up a few times. The CDR3 nucleotides are TGTGCCAGCAGCCCGGGACCGGCTATGCACTACAATGAGCAGTTCTTC. It codes for CASSPGPAMHYNEQFF. The V and J genes are TRBV5-5 and TRBJ2-1, with D perhaps assigned TRBD1 or TRBD2 (5 bases each). Between the trimmed V and J ends, which lost 4 bases and 3 bases, there was a span of 17 bases. There are 16 residues in the CDR3. Per germline, CDR1 SGHKS and CDR2 YYEKEE (reference sequence).

The chain links TRBV20-1 to TRBJ2-4, with 7 positions matching TRBD1. The end of the DNA is better explained by TRBJ2-5, so the J call may be wrong. The CDR3 has 14 amino acids. Germline CDR1 DFQATT, CDR2 SNEGSKA (reference sequence). CDR3 region: CSARDMAGGETQYF. CDR3 in DNA: TGCAGTGCTAGAGATATGGCAGGGGGAGAGACCCAGTACTTC.

As to this clonotype: Compared with germline, one end of the junction differs, possibly owing to a read error. The rearrangement joins TRBV7-2 to TRBJ2-1, with D perhaps TRBD2 (5 bases). Germline CDR1 and CDR2: SGHTA and FQGNSA. CDR3 length: 13 residues. The chain's CDR3 is CAGSLEGYNEQFF. The CDR3 DNA sequence: TGTGCCGGCAGCTTAGAGGGTTACAATGAGCAGTTCTTC.